These 19 T cell receptor beta chains share one sample of origin, sequenced in a study of cytomegalovirus exposure and HLA in healthy donors. Vbeta (60) and Jbeta (13) primers were used in the PCR. TCRdb's copy holds only in-frame clones and misses some; the assay was immunoSEQ multiplex PCR. The profile covers about 150,000 clones, with roughly three quarters appearing a single time and roughly 12% taken by the ten largest. The specimen sequenced was PBMCs. The origin of the receptors is a young man in good health and CMV-seropositive.

The V call is TRBV5-4, the J call TRBJ1-2; perhaps TRBD1 as D (6 bases). V was shortened by 5 bases and J by 2 bases, with 13 bases between the two germline ends. In germline, CDR1 is SGHNT, CDR2 YYREEE (reference sequence). The CDR3 runs 14 residues. The CDR3 here is CASRREQGNYGYTF. The DNA for the CDR3 is TGTGCCAGCAGAAGAGAGCAGGGGAACTATGGCTACACCTTC. The entire variable domain, with the rest obtained from reference TRBV5-4 and TRBJ1-2, is as follows: ETGVTQSPTHLIKTRGQQVTLRCSSQSGHNTVSWYQQALGQGPQFIFQYYREEENGRGNFPPRFSGLQFPNYSSELNVNALELDDSALYLCASRREQGNYGYTFGSGTRLTVV.

The chain combines TRBV7-9 with TRBJ1-6, with a tentative D call TRBD1 (6 bases). The CDR3 loop spans 15 amino acids. The germline V gene has CDR1 SEHNR and CDR2 FQNEAQ (reference sequence). V was trimmed by 4 bases and J by 10 bases, leaving 17 bases between them. The DNA of the CDR3 is TGTGCCAGCAGCTCAACCGGGACATTTAAATCACCCCTCCACTTT. It translates to CASSSTGTFKSPLHF.

The chain links TRBV4-1 to TRBJ1-4, with 9 nucleotides matching TRBD1. This CDR3 has 14 residues. Germline values: CDR1 MGHRA, CDR2 YSYEKL. V trimming: 4 bases; J trimming: 8 bases; junction bases outside the gene matches: 5. CDR3 loop: CASSPGQGGEKLFF. The CDR3 nucleotides read TGCGCCAGCAGCCCGGGACAGGGTGGAGAAAAACTGTTTTTT.

This clone was detected only a few times. The V call is TRBV28, the J call TRBJ2-1; D not resolved. CDR3 length: 15 amino acids. Germline-derived CDR1 and CDR2 are MDHEN and SYDVKM. V lost 6 bases to trimming and J lost 4 bases, with 16 bases between them. The CDR3 sequence is CASSTRLGEYNEQFF. The CDR3 coding sequence is TGTGCCAGCAGCACCCGGCTGGGCGAGTACAATGAGCAGTTCTTC.

The chain couples TRBV4-1 to TRBJ2-7, with TRBD2 identical over 7 bases. Germline loops: CDR1 MGHRA, CDR2 YSYEKL. V shed 4 bases, J shed 0 bases, and the junction held 15 bases outside the gene matches. This CDR3 spans 18 amino acids. The DNA for the CDR3 is TGCGCCAGCAGCCTAGGGACTAACGAAGGACTTATCTCCTACGAGCAGTACTTC. It codes for CASSLGTNEGLISYEQYF.

V usage is TRBV10-3 and J usage is TRBJ1-6, with 8 positions matching TRBD1. The trim removed 10 bases at V and 5 bases at J, leaving 7 bases unmatched. The CDR3 is 14 residues long. CDR1 and CDR2 from the germline V gene are ENHRY and SYGVKD. The CDR3 DNA follows: TGTGCCACCGGGGCGACAGGGGATAATTCACCCCTCCACTTT. Translation: CATGATGDNSPLHF.

The rearrangement joins TRBV27 to TRBJ2-7, with 12 nucleotides matching TRBD1. The CDR3 totals 13 residues. Per germline, CDR1 MNHEY and CDR2 SMNVEV (reference sequence). Trimming removed 10 bases from V and 7 bases from J; junction bases left unmatched: 8. The CDR3 sequence is CATGTGGSLEQYF. CDR3 DNA: TGTGCCACGGGGACAGGGGGCAGTTTGGAGCAGTACTTC.

V and J are TRBV6-5 and TRBJ2-1; maybe TRBD2 (5 bases). The CDR3 is made up of 15 amino acids. Trimming took off 2 bases at V and 4 bases at J, with 12 bases between the two ends. Germline V lookup: CDR1 MNHEY, CDR2 SVGAGI. In DNA form, the CDR3 reads TGTGCCAGCAGTTACGAGTCCACTAGATACAATGAGCAGTTCTTC. This translates into CASSYESTRYNEQFF.

The chain recombines TRBV20-1 with TRBJ2-5; D unresolved. Germline-derived CDR1 and CDR2 are DFQATT and SNEGSKA (reference sequence). The CDR3 covers 11 residues. Deletions cut 3 bases from V and 5 bases from J, with 7 bases between. The CDR3 DNA reads TGCAGTGCTAGTTTCAGGGAGACCCAGTACTTC. This translates into CSASFRETQYF.

The chain joins TRBV11-2 to TRBJ1-5; TRBD1 agrees at 9 bases. Germline trimming cut 5 bases from V and 2 bases from J; bases unmatched to any gene: 16. The CDR3 consists of 19 residues. Germline values: CDR1 SGHAT, CDR2 FQNNGV. The CDR3 is CASSRGQGGWDGRNQPQHF. The CDR3 nucleotides are TGTGCCAGCAGCCGGGGACAGGGAGGATGGGACGGGCGCAATCAGCCCCAGCATTTT. The variable domain in full, with the rest retrieved from reference TRBV11-2 and TRBJ1-5, is EAGVAQSPRYKIIEKRQSVAFWCNPISGHATLYWYQQILGQGPKLLIQFQNNGVVDDSQLPKDRFSAERLKGVDSTLKIQPAKLEDSAVYLCASSRGQGGWDGRNQPQHFGDGTRLSIL.

This chain links TRBV7-3 with TRBJ1-1, with D perhaps matching TRBD1 (5 bases). The CDR3 runs to 14 residues. Germline V gene data show CDR1 as SGHTA and CDR2 as FQGTGA. The V and J ends lost 6 bases and 4 bases respectively, with 15 bases between them. The CDR3 bases are TGTGCCAGCAGTGAACAAGGGGTGGGCACTGAAGCTTTCTTT. Protein: CASSEQGVGTEAFF.

The rearrangement links TRBV27 to TRBJ2-1, with D possibly matching TRBD2 (6 bases). This CDR3 is built from 14 residues. Germline-derived CDR1 and CDR2 are MNHEY and SMNVEV (reference sequence). Trimming took off 5 bases at V and 5 bases at J, with 13 bases between the two ends. CDR3 residues: CASSLRTNHNEQFF. Here the CDR3 DNA reads TGTGCCAGCAGTCTTCGGACTAACCACAATGAGCAGTTCTTC.

This clone was counted a single time. The chain couples TRBV6-5 to TRBJ1-1; 7 positions match TRBD1. Per germline, CDR1 MNHEY and CDR2 SVGAGI. With V trimmed by 6 bases and J by 3 bases, 4 bases remained unmatched. The CDR3 totals 13 residues. CDR3: CASSSGGHTEAFF. The CDR3 DNA reads TGTGCCAGCAGCTCAGGGGGTCACACTGAAGCTTTCTTT.

The CDR3 loop reads CATSRDGANTEQYF. CDR3 in DNA: TGTGCCACCAGCAGAGATGGGGCTAACACTGAGCAGTACTTC. V usage is TRBV15 and J usage is TRBJ2-7; D might be TRBD1 (5 bases). In germline, CDR1 is LNHNV, CDR2 YYDKDF (reference sequence). V lost 0 bases and J 7 bases, leaving 13 bases between the germline ends. The CDR3 is 14 residues long.

The chain combines TRBV20-1 with TRBJ2-1; weak D call: TRBD2 (5 bases). This CDR3 contains 10 residues. Germline V lookup: CDR1 DFQATT, CDR2 SNEGSKA (reference sequence). V was cut by 3 bases and J by 9 bases, with 6 bases left in between. The CDR3 nucleotides are TGCAGTGCTAGGGACTTTGAGCAGTTCTTC. Protein product: CSARDFEQFF.

Notes on this clone: The same CDR3 can be traced to other DNA sequences in this sample. This chain links TRBV19 with TRBJ1-5, with D hard to call. Germline CDR1 reads LNHDA; CDR2 reads SQIVND (reference sequence). This CDR3 is built from 14 residues. V was cut by 3 bases and J by 7 bases, with 13 bases left in between. CDR3 nucleotide sequence: TGTGCCAGTAGTATCGTCGGAGGGAACCAGCCCCAGCATTTT. This gives the protein CASSIVGGNQPQHF.

V usage is TRBV2 and J usage is TRBJ2-5; TRBD2 matches 11 bases. J lost 1 base, V lost 6 bases, and 7 bases had no gene match. The germline CDR1 and CDR2 sequences are SNHLY and FYNNEI. CDR3 size: 16 residues. The CDR3 is CASRLRTSGRQETQYF. In nucleotides, the CDR3 is TGTGCCAGCAGACTACGGACTAGCGGGCGCCAAGAGACCCAGTACTTC.

Only one count was recorded for this clone. This rearrangement joins TRBV7-2 to TRBJ1-1; TRBD1 agrees at 7 bases. The length of the CDR3 is 13 residues. CDR1 and CDR2 (germline): SGHTA, FQGNSA. Germline trimming cut 4 bases from V and 12 bases from J; bases unmatched to any gene: 11. CDR3 nucleotide sequence: TGTGCCAGCAGCTACAAGGGGGCTTGGATGTCTTTCTTT. It yields the protein CASSYKGAWMSFF.

J is TRBJ1-1 and V is TRBV2; D may be TRBD1 (5 bases). V was shortened by 6 bases and J by 4 bases, with 18 bases between the two germline ends. Looked up from germline, CDR1 is SNHLY and CDR2 is FYNNEI. CDR3 length: 15 residues. CDR3 loop: CASSGGGRLGTEAFF. The CDR3 DNA reads as TGTGCCAGCAGCGGGGGGGGGAGGCTTGGCACTGAAGCTTTCTTT. The variable domain in full, with the rest retrieved from reference TRBV2 and TRBJ1-1, is EPEVTQTPSHQVTQMGQEVILRCVPISNHLYFYWYRQILGQKVEFLVSFYNNEISEKSEIFDDQFSVERPDGSNFTLKIRSTKLEDSAMYFCASSGGGRLGTEAFFGQGTRLTVV.